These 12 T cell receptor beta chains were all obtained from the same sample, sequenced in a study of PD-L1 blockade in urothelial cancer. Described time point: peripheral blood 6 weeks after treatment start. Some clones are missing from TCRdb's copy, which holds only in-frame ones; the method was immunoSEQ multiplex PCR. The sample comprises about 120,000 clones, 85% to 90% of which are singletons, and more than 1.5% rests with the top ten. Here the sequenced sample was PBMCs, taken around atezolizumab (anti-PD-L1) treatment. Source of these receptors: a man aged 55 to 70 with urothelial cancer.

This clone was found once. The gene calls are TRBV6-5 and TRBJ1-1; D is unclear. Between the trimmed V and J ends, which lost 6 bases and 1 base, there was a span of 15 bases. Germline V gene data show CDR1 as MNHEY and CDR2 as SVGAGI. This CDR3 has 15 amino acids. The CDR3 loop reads CASRLVWSGNTEAFF. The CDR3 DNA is TGTGCCAGCAGATTAGTCTGGTCCGGGAACACTGAAGCTTTCTTT.

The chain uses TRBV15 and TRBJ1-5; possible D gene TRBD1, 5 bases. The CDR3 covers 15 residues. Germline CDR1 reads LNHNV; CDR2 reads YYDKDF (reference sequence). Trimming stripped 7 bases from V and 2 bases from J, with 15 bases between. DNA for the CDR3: TGTGCCACCACCTTTACAGGAAGGGGCAATCAGCCCCAGCATTTT. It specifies CATTFTGRGNQPQHF.

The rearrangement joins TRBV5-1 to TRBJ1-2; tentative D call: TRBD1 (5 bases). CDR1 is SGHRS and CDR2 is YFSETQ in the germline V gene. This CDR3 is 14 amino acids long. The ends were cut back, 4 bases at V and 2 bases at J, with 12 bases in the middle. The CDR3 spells CASSPTGGNYGYTF. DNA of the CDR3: TGCGCCAGCAGCCCGACGGGGGGGAACTATGGCTACACCTTC. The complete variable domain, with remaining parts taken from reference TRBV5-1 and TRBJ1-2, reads KAGVTQTPRYLIKTRGQQVTLSCSPISGHRSVSWYQQTPGQGLQFLFEYFSETQRNKGNFPGRFSGRQFSNSRSEMNVSTLELGDSALYLCASSPTGGNYGYTFGSGTRLTVV.

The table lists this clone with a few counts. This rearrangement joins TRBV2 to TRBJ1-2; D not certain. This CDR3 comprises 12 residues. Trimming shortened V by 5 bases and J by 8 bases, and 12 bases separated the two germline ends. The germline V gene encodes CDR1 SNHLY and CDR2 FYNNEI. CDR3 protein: CASSRARGGYTF. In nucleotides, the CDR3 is TGTGCCAGCAGTAGGGCCAGAGGGGGCTACACCTTC.

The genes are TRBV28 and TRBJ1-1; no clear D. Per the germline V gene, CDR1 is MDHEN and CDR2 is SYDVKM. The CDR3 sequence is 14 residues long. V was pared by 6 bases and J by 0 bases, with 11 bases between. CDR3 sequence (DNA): TGTGCCAGCAGCCGGGATGGGGTGAACACTGAAGCTTTCTTT. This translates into CASSRDGVNTEAFF.

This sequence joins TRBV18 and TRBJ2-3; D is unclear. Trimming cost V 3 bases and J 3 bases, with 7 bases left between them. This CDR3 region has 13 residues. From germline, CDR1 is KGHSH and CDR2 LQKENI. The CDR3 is CASSPPGTDTQYF. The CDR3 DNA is TGTGCCAGCTCACCGCCCGGGACAGATACGCAGTATTTT.

The CDR3, as DNA: TGTGCCAGCAGTTCCTACAGGGACCAAGAGACCCAGTACTTC. This codes for CASSSYRDQETQYF. The chain combines TRBV6-6 with TRBJ2-5; maybe TRBD1 (6 bases). Per germline, CDR1 MNHNY and CDR2 SVGAGI (reference sequence). CDR3 length equals 14 residues. Trimming left V 4 bases short and J 0 bases short, with 9 bases between.

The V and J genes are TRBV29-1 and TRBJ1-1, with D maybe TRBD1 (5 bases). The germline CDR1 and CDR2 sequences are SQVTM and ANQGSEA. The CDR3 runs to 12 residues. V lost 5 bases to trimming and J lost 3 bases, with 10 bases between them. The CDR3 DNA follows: TGCAGCGTTTTCACAGGATACACTGAAGCTTTCTTT. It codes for CSVFTGYTEAFF.

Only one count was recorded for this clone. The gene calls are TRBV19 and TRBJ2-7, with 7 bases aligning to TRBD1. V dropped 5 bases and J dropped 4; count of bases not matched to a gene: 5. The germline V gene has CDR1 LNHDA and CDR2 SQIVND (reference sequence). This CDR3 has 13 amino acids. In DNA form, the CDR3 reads TGTGCCAGTAGTCCGGGACAGACTTACGAGCAGTACTTC. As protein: CASSPGQTYEQYF. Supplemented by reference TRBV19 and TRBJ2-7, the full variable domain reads DGGITQSPKYLFRKEGQNVTLSCEQNLNHDAMYWYRQDPGQGLRLIYYSQIVNDFQKGDIAEGYSVSREKKESFPLTVTSAQKNPTAFYLCASSPGQTYEQYFGPGTRLTVT.

The CDR3, as DNA: TGTGCCAGCAGCGTAGGGGGACAGGGGTGGTCTGAAGCTTTCTTT. This encodes CASSVGGQGWSEAFF. The rearrangement uses TRBV9 and TRBJ1-1; 10 bases line up with TRBD1. CDR3 size: 15 residues. The junction had 5 bases not matched to a gene; V was cut back by 0 bases and J by 6 bases. The V gene's germline CDR1 is SGDLS and CDR2 YYNGEE. The whole variable domain, remainder taken from reference TRBV9 and TRBJ1-1, is DSGVTQTPKHLITATGQRVTLRCSPRSGDLSVYWYQQSLDQGLQFLIQYYNGEERAKGNILERFSAQQFPDLHSELNLSSLELGDSALYFCASSVGGQGWSEAFFGQGTRLTVV.

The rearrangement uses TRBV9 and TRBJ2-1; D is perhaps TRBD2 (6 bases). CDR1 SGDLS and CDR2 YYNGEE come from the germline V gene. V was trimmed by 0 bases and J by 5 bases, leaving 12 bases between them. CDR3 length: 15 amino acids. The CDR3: CASSVGSGSHNEQFF. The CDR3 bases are TGTGCCAGCAGCGTAGGTAGCGGTAGCCACAATGAGCAGTTCTTC.

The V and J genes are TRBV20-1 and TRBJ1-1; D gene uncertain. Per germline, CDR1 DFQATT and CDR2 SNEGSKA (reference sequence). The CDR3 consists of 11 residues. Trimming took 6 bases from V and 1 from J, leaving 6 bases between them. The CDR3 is CSAEGNTEAFF. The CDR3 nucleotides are TGCAGTGCCGAGGGGAACACTGAAGCTTTCTTT.